This T cell receptor (beta chain) originates from a study of blood T cells in healthy people across ages. Study-level findings and limits: Estimated diversity that came from one million T cells was considered an underestimate. Per-million-T-cell TCR beta diversity fell roughly linearly with age. A strong correlation between TCR beta diversity and naive T cell percentage was seen.

Alongside a J-beta primer mix, a sample-barcoded 5' primer served in a second PCR lasting about 7 to 12 cycles. A template-switch adaptor that had 12 random nucleotides put a tag on each cDNA molecule. A single record per CDR3 protein comes from TCRdb applying MiXCR to the 5' RACE reads. The data hold hundreds of thousands of distinct CDR3 sequences, with approximately 44% observed a single time. A word on this clonotype: The antigen is unknown.

Trimming removed 3 bases at V and 6 bases at J, with 11 bases between. The germline V gene encodes CDR1 SEHNR and CDR2 FQNEAQ (reference sequence). This CDR3 is built from 13 residues. The material sequenced was blood. The sequence derives from a man in his 60s in good health. The chain couples TRBV7-9 to TRBJ1-2, with D maybe TRBD1 (5 bases). DNA of the CDR3: TGTGCCAGCAGCTTCAGGGAAGGGCATGGCTACACCTTC. Protein: CASSFREGHGYTF.